This T cell receptor beta chain was observed in a study of shared clonotypes between healthy human individuals. Method: immunoSEQ multiplex PCR; TCRdb's copy keeps in-frame clones and lacks some. This sample has millions of clones, with more than 85% found just once. Trimming removed 5 bases at V and 6 bases at J, with 14 bases between. The CDR3 extends over 14 amino acids. Germline V lookup: CDR1 LNHDA, CDR2 SQIVND (reference sequence). This chain connects TRBV19 to TRBJ2-4; tentatively, D is TRBD2 (6 bases). The sample was naive CD4+ T cells from PBMCs. Subset in this sample: CD45RA+ positively selected. This clonotype was sampled from a man between 18 and 35 years old in good health. Some clones in this sample may be carry-over from other donors' samples. CDR3 residues: CASSLSGAPNIQYF. The CDR3 region has the DNA TGTGCCAGTAGTCTCTCGGGAGCCCCAAACATTCAGTACTTC.